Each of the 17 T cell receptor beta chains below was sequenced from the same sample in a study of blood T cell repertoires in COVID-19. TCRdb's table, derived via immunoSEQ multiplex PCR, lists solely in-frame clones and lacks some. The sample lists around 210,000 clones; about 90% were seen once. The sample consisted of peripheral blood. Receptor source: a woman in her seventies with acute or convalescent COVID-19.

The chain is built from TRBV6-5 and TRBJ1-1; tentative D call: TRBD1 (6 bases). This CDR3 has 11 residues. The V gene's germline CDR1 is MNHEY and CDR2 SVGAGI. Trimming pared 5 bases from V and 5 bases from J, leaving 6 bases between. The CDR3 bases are TGTGCCAGCAGTACAGGGACTGAAGCTTTCTTT. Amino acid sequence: CASSTGTEAFF.

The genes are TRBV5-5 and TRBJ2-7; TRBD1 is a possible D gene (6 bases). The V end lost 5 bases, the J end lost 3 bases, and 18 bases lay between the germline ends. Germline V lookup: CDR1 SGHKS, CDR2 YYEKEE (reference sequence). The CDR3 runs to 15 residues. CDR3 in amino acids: CASSLSSGTNYEQYF. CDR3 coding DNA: TGTGCCAGCAGTTTGTCATCCGGGACAAACTACGAGCAGTACTTC. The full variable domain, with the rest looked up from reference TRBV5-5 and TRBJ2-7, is DAGVTQSPTHLIKTRGQQVTLRCSPISGHKSVSWYQQVLGQGPQFIFQYYEKEERGRGNFPDRFSARQFPNYSSELNVNALLLGDSALYLCASSLSSGTNYEQYFGPGTRLTVT.

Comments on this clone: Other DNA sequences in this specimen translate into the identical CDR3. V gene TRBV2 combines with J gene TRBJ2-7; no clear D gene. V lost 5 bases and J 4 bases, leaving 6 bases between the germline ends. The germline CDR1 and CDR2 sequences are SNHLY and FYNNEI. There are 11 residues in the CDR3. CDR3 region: CASSPYYEQYF. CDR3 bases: TGTGCCAGCAGTCCCTATTACGAGCAGTACTTC. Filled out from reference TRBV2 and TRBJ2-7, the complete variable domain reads EPEVTQTPSHQVTQMGQEVILRCVPISNHLYFYWYRQILGQKVEFLVSFYNNEISEKSEIFDDQFSVERPDGSNFTLKIRSTKLEDSAMYFCASSPYYEQYFGPGTRLTVT.

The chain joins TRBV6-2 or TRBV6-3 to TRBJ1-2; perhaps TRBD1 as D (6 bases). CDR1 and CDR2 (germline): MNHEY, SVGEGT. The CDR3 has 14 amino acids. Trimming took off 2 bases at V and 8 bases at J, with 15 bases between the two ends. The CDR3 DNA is TGTGCCAGCAGTTACAGTCGGGGGGCCGGAGGCTACACCTTC. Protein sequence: CASSYSRGAGGYTF.

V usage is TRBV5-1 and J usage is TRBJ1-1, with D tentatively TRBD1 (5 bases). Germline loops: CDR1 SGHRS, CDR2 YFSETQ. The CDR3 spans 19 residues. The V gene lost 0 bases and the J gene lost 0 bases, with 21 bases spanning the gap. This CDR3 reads CASSLAHGGWVGMNTEAFF. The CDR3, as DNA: TGCGCCAGCAGCTTGGCCCACGGGGGATGGGTAGGTATGAACACTGAAGCTTTCTTT.

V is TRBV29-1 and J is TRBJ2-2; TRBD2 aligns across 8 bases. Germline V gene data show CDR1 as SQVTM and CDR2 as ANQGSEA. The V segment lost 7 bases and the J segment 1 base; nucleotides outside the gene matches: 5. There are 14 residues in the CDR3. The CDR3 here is CSAGLAVNTGELFF. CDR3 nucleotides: TGCAGCGCTGGACTAGCAGTGAACACCGGGGAGCTGTTTTTT.

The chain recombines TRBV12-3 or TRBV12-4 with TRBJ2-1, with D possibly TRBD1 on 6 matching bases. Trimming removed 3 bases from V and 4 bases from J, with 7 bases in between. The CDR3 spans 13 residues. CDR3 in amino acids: CASSFRGYNEQFF. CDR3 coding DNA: TGTGCCAGCAGTTTTAGGGGGTACAATGAGCAGTTCTTC.

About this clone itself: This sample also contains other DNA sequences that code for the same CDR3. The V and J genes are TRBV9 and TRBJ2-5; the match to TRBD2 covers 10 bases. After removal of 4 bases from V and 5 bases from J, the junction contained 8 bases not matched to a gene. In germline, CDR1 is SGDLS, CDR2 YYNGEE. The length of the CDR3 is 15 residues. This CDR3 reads CASSPIAGGGETQYF. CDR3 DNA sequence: TGTGCCAGCAGCCCAATAGCGGGAGGTGGGGAGACCCAGTACTTC.

The chain's CDR3 is CASSRTTAPNTEAFF. The CDR3 nucleotides are TGTGCCAGCAGTCGAACGACAGCCCCGAACACTGAAGCTTTCTTT. This chain links TRBV6-2 or TRBV6-3 with TRBJ1-1; perhaps TRBD1 as D (5 bases). The CDR3 spans 15 residues. V lost 5 bases, J lost 1 base, and 14 bases lay in between. Germline values: CDR1 MNHEY, CDR2 SVGEGT.

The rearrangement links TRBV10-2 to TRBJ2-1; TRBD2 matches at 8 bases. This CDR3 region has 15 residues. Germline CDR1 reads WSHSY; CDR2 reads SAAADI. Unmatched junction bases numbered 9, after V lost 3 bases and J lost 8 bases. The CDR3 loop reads CASSDPAGALDEQFF. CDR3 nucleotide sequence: TGCGCCAGCAGTGATCCAGCGGGGGCCCTGGATGAGCAGTTCTTC.

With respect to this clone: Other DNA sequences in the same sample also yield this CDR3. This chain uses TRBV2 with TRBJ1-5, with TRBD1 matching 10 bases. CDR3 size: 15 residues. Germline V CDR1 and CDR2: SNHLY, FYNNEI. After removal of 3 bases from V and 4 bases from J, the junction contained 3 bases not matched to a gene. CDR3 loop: CASSDRTGGNQPQHF. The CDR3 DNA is TGTGCCAGCAGTGACCGGACAGGGGGGAATCAGCCCCAGCATTTT.

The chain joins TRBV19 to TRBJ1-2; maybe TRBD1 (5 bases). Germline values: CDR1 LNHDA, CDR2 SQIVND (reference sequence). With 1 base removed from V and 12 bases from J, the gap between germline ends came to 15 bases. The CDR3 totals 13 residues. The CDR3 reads CASSIAGLPPDTF. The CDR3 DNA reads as TGTGCCAGTAGTATAGCGGGACTACCCCCGGACACCTTC.

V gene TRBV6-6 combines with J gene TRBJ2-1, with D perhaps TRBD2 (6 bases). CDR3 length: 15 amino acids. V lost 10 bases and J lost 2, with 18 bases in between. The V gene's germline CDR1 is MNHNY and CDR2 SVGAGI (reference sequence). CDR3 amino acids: CATKPARGTYNEQFF. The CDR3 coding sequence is TGTGCCACCAAACCGGCTCGGGGGACCTACAATGAGCAGTTCTTC.

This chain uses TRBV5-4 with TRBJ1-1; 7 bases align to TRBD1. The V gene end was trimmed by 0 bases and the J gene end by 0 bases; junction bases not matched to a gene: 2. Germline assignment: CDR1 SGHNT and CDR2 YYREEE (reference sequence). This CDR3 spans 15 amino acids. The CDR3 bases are TGTGCCAGCAGCTTGGAGGGACAGATGAACACTGAAGCTTTCTTT. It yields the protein CASSLEGQMNTEAFF.

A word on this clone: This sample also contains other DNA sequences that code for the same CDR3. The CDR3 DNA reads TGTGCCAGCAGCCTGGGACTAGCGGGATACGAGCAGTACTTC. It translates to CASSLGLAGYEQYF. The chain is built from TRBV7-2 and TRBJ2-7, with 13 bases aligning to TRBD2. CDR3 length: 14 residues. Looked up from germline, CDR1 is SGHTA and CDR2 is FQGNSA. V shed 5 bases, J shed 4 bases, and the junction held 2 bases outside the gene matches.

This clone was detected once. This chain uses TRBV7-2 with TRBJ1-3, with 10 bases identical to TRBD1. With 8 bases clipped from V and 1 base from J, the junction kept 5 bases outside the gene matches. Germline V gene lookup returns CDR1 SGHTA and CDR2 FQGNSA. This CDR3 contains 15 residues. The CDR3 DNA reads TGTGCCAGCGGCCCGGGACAGGGGTCTGGAAACACCATATATTTT. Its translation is CASGPGQGSGNTIYF.

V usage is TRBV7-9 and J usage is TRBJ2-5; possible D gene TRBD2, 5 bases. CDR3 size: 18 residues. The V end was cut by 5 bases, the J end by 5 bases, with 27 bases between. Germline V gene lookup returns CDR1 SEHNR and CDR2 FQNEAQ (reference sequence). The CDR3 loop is CASSPIRSGISRGETQYF. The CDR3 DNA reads TGTGCCAGCAGCCCAATTAGATCCGGGATCTCCCGCGGGGAGACCCAGTACTTC.